The 24 T cell receptor beta chains below were found in one sample sequenced in a study of blood T cell repertoires in COVID-19. Only in-frame clones appear in the TCRdb table, and some are missing; sequencing was by immunoSEQ multiplex PCR. The repertoire includes roughly 150,000 clones, 83% of them detected once, and approximately 18% sits in the top ten. Sample: peripheral blood. These receptors were obtained from a woman in her sixties or seventies who had recovered from COVID-19.

This rearrangement joins TRBV25-1 to TRBJ1-2; 7 bases are a match to TRBD1. The CDR3 runs 12 residues. The ends lost 2 bases at V and 7 bases at J; junction bases unmatched: 1. CDR1 is MGHDK, CDR2 SYGVNS, per germline. Written as DNA, the CDR3 is TGTGCCAGCAGTGAACAGGGGGGTGGCTACACCTTC. Translating it yields CASSEQGGGYTF.

The chain uses TRBV3-1 (or the pseudogene TRBV3-2) and TRBJ2-2, with 14 nucleotides matching TRBD2. CDR3 length: 16 residues. Losses at the gene ends were 4 bases for V and 7 bases for J; bases not matched to a gene: 5. Per germline, CDR1 LGHDT and CDR2 YNNKEL (reference sequence). CDR3 DNA sequence: TGTGCCAGCAGCCGACTAGCGGGAGGGTTTGGCGGGGAGCTGTTTTTT. Translating it yields CASSRLAGGFGGELFF.

As to this clone: At the DNA level, this CDR3 is encoded by other sequences in the same sample as well. The rearrangement uses TRBV3-1 (or the pseudogene TRBV3-2) and TRBJ2-5, with D possibly TRBD2 on 6 matching bases. The CDR3 contains 14 residues. Germline V CDR1 and CDR2: LGHDT, YNNKEL (reference sequence). V gave up 1 base and J gave up 4 bases, with 10 bases separating them. The CDR3 loop reads CASSQGAGRETQYF. The CDR3 DNA sequence: TGTGCCAGCAGCCAAGGTGCGGGGAGAGAGACCCAGTACTTC.

Comments on this clone: At one end the junction does not follow the germline gene, possibly because of a read error. The rearrangement joins TRBV7-7 to TRBJ2-7; the D gene is possibly TRBD2 (6 bases). Looked up from germline, CDR1 is SSHAT and CDR2 is FNYEAQ (reference sequence). CDR3 length equals 13 residues. CDR3 sequence reads: CASSLAVSYEQYF. In nucleotides, the CDR3 is TGTGCTAGCAGCTTAGCGGTCAGCTACGAGCAGTACTTC.

The chain recombines TRBV6-6 with TRBJ1-1; tentatively, D is TRBD1 (5 bases). The CDR3 has 15 amino acids. V lost 7 bases, J lost 5 bases, and 20 bases lay in between. From germline, CDR1 is MNHNY and CDR2 SVGAGI (reference sequence). The CDR3 nucleotides are TGTGCCAGCAACCCAGGGATTTGGGGTATGACTGAAGCTTTCTTT. It translates to CASNPGIWGMTEAFF.

This chain connects TRBV11-2 to TRBJ2-3; 15 bases are shared with TRBD2. The germline V gene encodes CDR1 SGHAT and CDR2 FQNNGV. V shed 3 bases, J shed 2 bases, and the junction held 6 bases outside the gene matches. The CDR3 has 18 residues. In nucleotides, the CDR3 is TGTGCCAGCAGCTTGTGGACTAGCGGGAGGGGCTACACAGATACGCAGTATTTT. Encoded protein: CASSLWTSGRGYTDTQYF. The full variable domain, its missing parts supplied by reference TRBV11-2 and TRBJ2-3, is EAGVAQSPRYKIIEKRQSVAFWCNPISGHATLYWYQQILGQGPKLLIQFQNNGVVDDSQLPKDRFSAERLKGVDSTLKIQPAKLEDSAVYLCASSLWTSGRGYTDTQYFGPGTRLTVL.

CDR3 coding DNA: TGCGCCAGCAGCTTGGGACAGCCACCCCTCCACTTT. Translation gives CASSLGQPPLHF. J is TRBJ1-6 and V is TRBV5-1; weak D call: TRBD1 (5 bases). The CDR3 extends over 12 amino acids. CDR1 and CDR2 (germline): SGHRS, YFSETQ. V was cut by 0 bases and J by 11 bases, with 6 bases left in between.

The V gene is TRBV9, the J gene TRBJ1-2, with unresolved D. The V and J ends lost 0 bases and 8 bases respectively, with 8 bases between them. Germline CDR1 SGDLS, CDR2 YYNGEE. This CDR3 is built from 12 residues. The CDR3, as DNA: TGTGCCAGCAGCGTAGGAGTGAGGGGCTACACCTTC. Translated, it gives CASSVGVRGYTF.

The chain combines TRBV6-7 with TRBJ2-7, with D tentatively TRBD2 (6 bases). TRBV6-7 is sorted into the ORF group, with uncertain function. The ends were cut back, 6 bases at V and 4 bases at J, with 13 bases in the middle. The CDR3 consists of 13 residues. The CDR3 reads CASSRRGWYEQYF. DNA of the CDR3: TGTGCCAGCAGCCGCCGGGGGTGGTACGAGCAGTACTTC.

V is TRBV20-1 and J is TRBJ1-4; possible D gene TRBD1, 5 bases. The CDR3 runs to 13 residues. Germline values: CDR1 DFQATT, CDR2 SNEGSKA (reference sequence). Trimming pared 3 bases from V and 10 bases from J, leaving 15 bases between. CDR3 coding DNA: TGCAGTGCTAGTCCGTCAGGGAAGGGAAAACTGTTTTTT. Translating it yields CSASPSGKGKLFF.

This chain links TRBV5-5 with TRBJ1-2; 7 positions match TRBD1. Germline values: CDR1 SGHKS, CDR2 YYEKEE (reference sequence). The CDR3 runs to 14 residues. J gave up 3 bases and V 4 bases, and 6 bases lay outside the gene matches. The CDR3 is CASSHQGDDYGYTF. CDR3 DNA sequence: TGTGCCAGCAGCCACCAGGGGGATGACTATGGCTACACCTTC.

This chain uses TRBV20-1 with TRBJ1-2, with a weak D call TRBD1 (5 bases). Germline CDR1 reads DFQATT; CDR2 reads SNEGSKA (reference sequence). CDR3 length: 11 residues. Written as DNA, the CDR3 is TGCAGGCCCCCGGACACCTATGGCTACACCTTC. Translating gives CRPPDTYGYTF.

The CDR3 loop reads CASSQTWDRRSPLHF. DNA for the CDR3: TGTGCCAGCAGCCAGACCTGGGACAGGCGTTCACCCCTCCACTTT. The gene calls are TRBV14 and TRBJ1-6; 8 nucleotides align to TRBD1. Germline CDR1 SGHDN, CDR2 FVKESK. J lost 9 bases, V lost 3 bases, and 7 bases had no gene match. The CDR3 runs 15 residues.

This clone was found once. The chain joins TRBV7-8 to TRBJ2-1, with TRBD2 as a possible D gene (5 bases). Germline loops: CDR1 SGHVS, CDR2 FQNEAQ. The CDR3 is made up of 18 amino acids. Trimming shortened V by 5 bases and J by 0 bases, and 20 bases separated the two germline ends. For the CDR3, the DNA is TGTGCCAGCAGCACCCGCATCGGAGGTCCCCGCTCCTACAATGAGCAGTTCTTC. Protein product: CASSTRIGGPRSYNEQFF.

This chain joins TRBV28 and TRBJ1-6; 9 positions match TRBD1. The CDR3 is 16 amino acids. V was clipped by 7 bases and J by 6 bases; unmatched bases: 10. The germline V gene encodes CDR1 MDHEN and CDR2 SYDVKM. The CDR3 loop reads CASTPRTGAGNSPLHF. CDR3 sequence (DNA): TGTGCCAGCACCCCAAGGACAGGGGCGGGTAATTCACCCCTCCACTTT. Variable domain in full (rest from reference TRBV28 and TRBJ1-6): DVKVTQSSRYLVKRTGEKVFLECVQDMDHENMFWYRQDPGLGLRLIYFSYDVKMKEKGDIPEGYSVSREKKERFSLILESASTNQTSMYLCASTPRTGAGNSPLHFGNGTRLTVT.

The V and J genes are TRBV5-4 and TRBJ1-2; 9 nucleotides match TRBD1. The CDR3 is 14 amino acids. Germline V CDR1 and CDR2: SGHNT, YYREEE (reference sequence). The J segment lost 8 bases and the V segment lost 0 bases, leaving 5 bases of the junction unmatched. In DNA, the CDR3 is TGTGCCAGCAGCTTGGAGGGGACAGGGCTAGGCTACACCTTC. It specifies CASSLEGTGLGYTF.

The chain uses TRBV7-3 and TRBJ2-5; TRBD1 might be the D (6 bases). Trimming removed 5 bases from V and 4 bases from J, with 14 bases in between. The CDR3 contains 14 residues. Per germline, CDR1 SGHTA and CDR2 FQGTGA. DNA of the CDR3: TGTGCCAGCAGCCCCCAGGGGTTGGTAGAGACCCAGTACTTC. This codes for CASSPQGLVETQYF.

This chain links TRBV7-8 with TRBJ1-1; TRBD1 is a possible D gene (5 bases). CDR3 length: 15 residues. From germline, CDR1 is SGHVS and CDR2 FQNEAQ. Between the trimmed V and J ends, which lost 1 base and 5 bases, there was a span of 14 bases. CDR3 sequence: CASSLVSPGRTEAFF. The CDR3 region has the DNA TGTGCCAGCAGCTTAGTTTCTCCAGGGCGTACTGAAGCTTTCTTT.

This clone was seen a single time. The rearrangement links TRBV28 to TRBJ2-1; D perhaps matches TRBD2 (5 bases). Trimming stripped 3 bases from V and 3 bases from J, with 9 bases between. Germline V gives CDR1 MDHEN, CDR2 SYDVKM. This CDR3 region has 14 residues. The CDR3: CASSLLAGYNEQFF. CDR3 DNA sequence: TGTGCCAGCAGTTTGCTAGCAGGCTACAATGAGCAGTTCTTC.

The count of this clone is one. The chain recombines TRBV4-2 with TRBJ1-5; possibly TRBD1 for D (6 bases). CDR1 LGHNA and CDR2 YNFKEQ come from the germline V gene. The CDR3 spans 16 residues. V was shortened by 1 base and J by 7 bases, with 17 bases between the two germline ends. The CDR3 bases are TGTGCCAGCAGCCAAGCAACACAGGGCGCAGGGCAGCCCCAGCATTTT. This codes for CASSQATQGAGQPQHF.

A word on this clone: Other DNA sequences within the sample encode an identical CDR3. The V and J genes are TRBV9 and TRBJ2-3; 13 bases match TRBD2. The CDR3 is made up of 16 amino acids. The ends lost 0 bases at V and 3 bases at J; junction bases unmatched: 1. Per the germline V gene, CDR1 is SGDLS and CDR2 is YYNGEE. The CDR3 loop reads CASSVGLAGGTDTQYF. CDR3 DNA: TGTGCCAGCAGCGTAGGACTAGCGGGGGGTACAGATACGCAGTATTTT.

This rearrangement joins TRBV4-1 to TRBJ2-2; maybe TRBD2 (6 bases). CDR3 length: 17 residues. Deletions cut 3 bases from V and 4 bases from J, with 18 bases between. The germline gives CDR1 MGHRA, CDR2 YSYEKL. DNA of the CDR3: TGCGCCAGCAGCCAGGTTTCGCACGGGGGTGCCACCGGGGAGCTGTTTTTT. It yields the protein CASSQVSHGGATGELFF.

The chain couples TRBV18 to TRBJ2-5, with 7 bases fitting TRBD2. Germline V gives CDR1 KGHSH, CDR2 LQKENI. The CDR3 has 15 residues. With V trimmed by 2 bases and J by 5 bases, 8 bases remained unmatched. Here the CDR3 reads CASSPGPGRPETQYF. CDR3 sequence (DNA): TGTGCCAGCTCACCAGGGCCCGGGAGGCCCGAGACCCAGTACTTC.

This clone was observed a handful of times. The CDR3 region has the DNA TGCGCCAGCAGCTTGGATCCAAGCACAGATACGCAGTATTTT. It specifies CASSLDPSTDTQYF. This chain links TRBV5-1 with TRBJ2-3; D gene ambiguous. V was trimmed by 0 bases and J by 0 bases, leaving 5 bases between them. Germline values: CDR1 SGHRS, CDR2 YFSETQ. The CDR3 has 14 amino acids.